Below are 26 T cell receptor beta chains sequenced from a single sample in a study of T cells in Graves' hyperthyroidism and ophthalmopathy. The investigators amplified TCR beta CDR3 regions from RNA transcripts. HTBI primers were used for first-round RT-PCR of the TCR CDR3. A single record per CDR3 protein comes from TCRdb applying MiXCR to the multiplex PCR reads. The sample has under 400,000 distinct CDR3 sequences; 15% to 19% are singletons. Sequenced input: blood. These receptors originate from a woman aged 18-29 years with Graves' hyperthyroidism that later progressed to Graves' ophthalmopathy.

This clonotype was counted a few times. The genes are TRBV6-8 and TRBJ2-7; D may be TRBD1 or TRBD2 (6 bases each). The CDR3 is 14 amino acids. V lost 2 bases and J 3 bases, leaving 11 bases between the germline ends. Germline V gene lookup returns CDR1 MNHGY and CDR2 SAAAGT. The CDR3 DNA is TGTGCCAGCAGTTACGGAGGGGGTTACTACGAGCAGTACTTC. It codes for CASSYGGGYYEQYF.

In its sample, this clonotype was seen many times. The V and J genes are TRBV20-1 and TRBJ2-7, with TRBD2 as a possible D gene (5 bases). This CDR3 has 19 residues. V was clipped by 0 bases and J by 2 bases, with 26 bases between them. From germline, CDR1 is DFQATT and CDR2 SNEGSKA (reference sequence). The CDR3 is CSARDPLLEGPTVTYEQYF. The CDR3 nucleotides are TGCAGTGCTAGAGATCCGCTACTCGAGGGCCCGACCGTTACCTACGAGCAGTACTTC.

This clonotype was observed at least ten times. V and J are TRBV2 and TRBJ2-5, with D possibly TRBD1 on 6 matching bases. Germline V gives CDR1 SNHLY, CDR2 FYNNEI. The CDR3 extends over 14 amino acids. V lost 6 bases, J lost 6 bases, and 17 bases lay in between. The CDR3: CASRDYTGMKTQYF. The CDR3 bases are TGTGCCAGCAGGGATTATACAGGGATGAAGACCCAGTACTTC.

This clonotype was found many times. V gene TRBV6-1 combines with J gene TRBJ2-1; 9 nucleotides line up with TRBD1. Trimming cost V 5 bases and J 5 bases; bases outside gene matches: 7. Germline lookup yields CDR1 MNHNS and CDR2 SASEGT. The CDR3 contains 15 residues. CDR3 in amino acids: CASSTMGQGHNEQFF. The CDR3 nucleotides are TGTGCCAGCAGTACCATGGGACAGGGCCACAATGAGCAGTTCTTC.

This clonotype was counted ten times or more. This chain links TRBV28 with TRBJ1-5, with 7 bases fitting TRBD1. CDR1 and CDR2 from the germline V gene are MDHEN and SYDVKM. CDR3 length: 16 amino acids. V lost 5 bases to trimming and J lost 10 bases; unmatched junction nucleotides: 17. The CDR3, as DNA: TGTGCCAGCAGTCTACCGGGACAGAGGACCTTGCGACCCCAGCATTTT. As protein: CASSLPGQRTLRPQHF. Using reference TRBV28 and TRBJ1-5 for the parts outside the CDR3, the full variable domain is DVKVTQSSRYLVKRTGEKVFLECVQDMDHENMFWYRQDPGLGLRLIYFSYDVKMKEKGDIPEGYSVSREKKERFSLILESASTNQTSMYLCASSLPGQRTLRPQHFGDGTRLSIL.

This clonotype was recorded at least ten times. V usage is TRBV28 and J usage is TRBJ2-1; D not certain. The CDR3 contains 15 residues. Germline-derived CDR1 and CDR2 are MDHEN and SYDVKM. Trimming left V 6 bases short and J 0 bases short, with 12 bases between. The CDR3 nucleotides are TGTGCCAGCAGGGGGATCGGAGACTCCTACAATGAGCAGTTCTTC. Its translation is CASRGIGDSYNEQFF. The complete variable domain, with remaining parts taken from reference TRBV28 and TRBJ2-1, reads DVKVTQSSRYLVKRTGEKVFLECVQDMDHENMFWYRQDPGLGLRLIYFSYDVKMKEKGDIPEGYSVSREKKERFSLILESASTNQTSMYLCASRGIGDSYNEQFFGPGTRLTVL.

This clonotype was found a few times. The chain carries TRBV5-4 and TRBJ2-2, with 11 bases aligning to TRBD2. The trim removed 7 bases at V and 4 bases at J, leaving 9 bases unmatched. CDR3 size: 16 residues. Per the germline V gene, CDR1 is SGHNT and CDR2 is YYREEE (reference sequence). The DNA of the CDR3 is TGTGCCAGCCGATCCGGGACTAGCGGTCCCACCGGGGAGCTGTTTTTT. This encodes CASRSGTSGPTGELFF.

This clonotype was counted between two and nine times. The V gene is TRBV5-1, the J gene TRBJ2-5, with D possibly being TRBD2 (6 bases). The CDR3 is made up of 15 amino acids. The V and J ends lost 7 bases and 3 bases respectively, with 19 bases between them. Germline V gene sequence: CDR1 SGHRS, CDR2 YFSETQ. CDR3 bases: TGCGCCAGCGGACCGGGAGTGCGTTTTGAAGAGACCCAGTACTTC. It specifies CASGPGVRFEETQYF.

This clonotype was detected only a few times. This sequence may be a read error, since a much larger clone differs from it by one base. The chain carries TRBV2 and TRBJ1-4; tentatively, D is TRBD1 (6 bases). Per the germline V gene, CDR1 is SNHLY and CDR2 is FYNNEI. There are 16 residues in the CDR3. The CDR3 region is CAGRLRLTGRNEKLFF. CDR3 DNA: TGTGCCGGCAGACTCCGCTTGACAGGTCGTAATGAAAAACTGTTTTTT. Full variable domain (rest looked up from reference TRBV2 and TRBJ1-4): EPEVTQTPSHQVTQMGQEVILRCVPISNHLYFYWYRQILGQKVEFLVSFYNNEISEKSEIFDDQFSVERPDGSNFTLKIRSTKLEDSAMYFCAGRLRLTGRNEKLFFGSGTQLSVL.

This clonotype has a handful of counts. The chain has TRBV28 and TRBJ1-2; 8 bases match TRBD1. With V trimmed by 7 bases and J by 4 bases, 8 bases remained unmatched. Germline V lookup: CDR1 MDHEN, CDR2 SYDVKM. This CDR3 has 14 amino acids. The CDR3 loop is CASTSGQGGYGYTF. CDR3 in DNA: TGTGCCAGCACCTCAGGACAGGGCGGCTATGGCTACACCTTC.

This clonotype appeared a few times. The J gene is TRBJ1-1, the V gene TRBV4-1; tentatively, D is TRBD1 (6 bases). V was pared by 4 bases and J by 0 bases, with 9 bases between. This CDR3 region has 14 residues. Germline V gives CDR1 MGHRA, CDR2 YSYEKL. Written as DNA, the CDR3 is TGCGCCAGCAGCCGCAGGGGTTTGAACACTGAAGCTTTCTTT. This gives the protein CASSRRGLNTEAFF.

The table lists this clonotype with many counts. The CDR3 nucleotides are TGTGCCAGCAGCTTCTTACGGGGGGATTTGGGGTTGTCCTACAATGAGCAGTTCTTC. It yields the protein CASSFLRGDLGLSYNEQFF. The chain employs TRBV7-8 and TRBJ2-1; TRBD2 matches 7 bases. From germline, CDR1 is SGHVS and CDR2 FQNEAQ. J was trimmed by 1 base and V by 3 bases; bases with no gene match: 15. The CDR3 loop spans 19 amino acids.

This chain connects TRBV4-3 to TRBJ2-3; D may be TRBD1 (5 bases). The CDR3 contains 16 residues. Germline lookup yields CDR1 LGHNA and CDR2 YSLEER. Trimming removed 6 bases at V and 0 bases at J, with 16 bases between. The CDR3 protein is CASRRTLGDSTDTQYF. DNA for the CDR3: TGCGCCAGCAGACGTACGCTAGGGGATAGCACAGATACGCAGTATTTT.

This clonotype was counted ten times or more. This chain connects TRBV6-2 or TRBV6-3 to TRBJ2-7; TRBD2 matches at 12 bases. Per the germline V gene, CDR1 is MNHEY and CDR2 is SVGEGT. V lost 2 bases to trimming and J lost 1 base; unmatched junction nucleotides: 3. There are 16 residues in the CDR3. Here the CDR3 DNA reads TGTGCCAGCAGTTACACCACTAGCGGGAGGTCCTACGAGCAGTACTTC. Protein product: CASSYTTSGRSYEQYF.

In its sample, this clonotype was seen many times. CDR3 nucleotide sequence: TGTGCCAGCAAAGTCGGAGGGAGAATAGATACGCAGTATTTT. Protein product: CASKVGGRIDTQYF. V gene TRBV27 combines with J gene TRBJ2-3; weak D call: TRBD2 (6 bases). Germline values: CDR1 MNHEY, CDR2 SMNVEV (reference sequence). V dropped 7 bases and J dropped 5 bases, with 16 bases sitting between them. The CDR3 runs 14 residues.

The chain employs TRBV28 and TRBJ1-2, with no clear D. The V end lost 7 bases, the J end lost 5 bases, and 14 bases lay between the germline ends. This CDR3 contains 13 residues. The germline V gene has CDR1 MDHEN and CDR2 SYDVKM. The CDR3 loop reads CASTPQALYGYTF. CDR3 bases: TGTGCCAGCACACCGCAGGCGCTTTATGGCTACACCTTC.

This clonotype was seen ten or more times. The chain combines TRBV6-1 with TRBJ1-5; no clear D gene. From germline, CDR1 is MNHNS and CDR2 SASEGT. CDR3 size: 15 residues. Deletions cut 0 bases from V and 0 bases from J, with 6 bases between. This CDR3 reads CASSEAENSNQPQHF. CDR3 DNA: TGTGCCAGCAGTGAAGCAGAAAATAGCAATCAGCCCCAGCATTTT.

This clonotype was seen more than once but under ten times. The CDR3 here is CSVERGGGYTF. Written as DNA, the CDR3 is TGCAGCGTTGAAAGGGGCGGAGGCTACACCTTC. The gene calls are TRBV29-1 and TRBJ1-2; a weak D match, TRBD1 (5 bases). Germline CDR1 SQVTM, CDR2 ANQGSEA. V was trimmed by 2 bases and J by 8 bases, leaving 9 bases between them. CDR3 size: 11 residues.

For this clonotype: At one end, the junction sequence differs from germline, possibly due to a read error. The CDR3 spells CASEKQGSNERFF. CDR3 nucleotides: TGTGCCAGTGAGAAACAGGGTAGCAATGAGCGGTTCTTC. The rearrangement links TRBV19 to TRBJ2-1, with TRBD1 as a possible D gene (6 bases). The CDR3 contains 13 residues. Germline loops: CDR1 LNHDA, CDR2 SQIVND (reference sequence).

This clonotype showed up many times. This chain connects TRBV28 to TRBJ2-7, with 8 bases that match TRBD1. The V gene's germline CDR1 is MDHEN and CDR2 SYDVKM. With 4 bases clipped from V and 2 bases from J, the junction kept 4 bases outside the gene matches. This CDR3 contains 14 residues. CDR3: CASSSPGGPYEQYF. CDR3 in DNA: TGTGCCAGCAGTTCTCCAGGGGGCCCCTACGAGCAGTACTTC.

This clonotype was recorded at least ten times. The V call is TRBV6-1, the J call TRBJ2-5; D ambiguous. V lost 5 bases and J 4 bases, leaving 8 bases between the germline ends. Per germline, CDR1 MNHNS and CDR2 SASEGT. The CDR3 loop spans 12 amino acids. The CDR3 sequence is CASSRDGETQYF. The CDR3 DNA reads TGTGCCAGCAGTAGGGATGGAGAGACCCAGTACTTC.

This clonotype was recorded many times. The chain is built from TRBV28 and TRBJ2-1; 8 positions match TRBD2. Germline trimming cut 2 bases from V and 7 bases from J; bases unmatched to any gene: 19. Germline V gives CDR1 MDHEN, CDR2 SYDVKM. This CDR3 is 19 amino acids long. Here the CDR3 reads CASSLSGTRGLPRRNEQFF. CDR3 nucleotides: TGTGCCAGCAGTTTAAGTGGGACTAGAGGACTACCTCGACGTAATGAGCAGTTCTTC.

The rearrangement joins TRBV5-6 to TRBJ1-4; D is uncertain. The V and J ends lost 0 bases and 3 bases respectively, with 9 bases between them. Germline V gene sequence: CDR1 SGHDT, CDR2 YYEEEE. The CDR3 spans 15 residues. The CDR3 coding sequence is TGTGCCAGCAGCTTGGTTACGACTTCTAATGAAAAACTGTTTTTT. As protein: CASSLVTTSNEKLFF.

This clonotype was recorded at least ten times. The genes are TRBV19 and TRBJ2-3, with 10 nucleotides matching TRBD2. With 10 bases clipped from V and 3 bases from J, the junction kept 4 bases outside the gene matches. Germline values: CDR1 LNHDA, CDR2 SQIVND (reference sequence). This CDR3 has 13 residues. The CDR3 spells CAIRAGGTDTQYF. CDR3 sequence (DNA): TGTGCCATTCGAGCGGGAGGGACAGATACGCAGTATTTT.

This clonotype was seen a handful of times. CDR3 sequence reads: CASSSGTYSGNTIYF. CDR3 in DNA: TGTGCCAGCAGTTCGGGGACATACTCTGGAAACACCATATATTTT. The rearrangement uses TRBV28 and TRBJ1-3; D perhaps matches TRBD1 (6 bases). Trimming shortened V by 4 bases and J by 0 bases, and 10 bases separated the two germline ends. CDR1 and CDR2 from the germline V gene are MDHEN and SYDVKM. CDR3 length equals 15 residues.

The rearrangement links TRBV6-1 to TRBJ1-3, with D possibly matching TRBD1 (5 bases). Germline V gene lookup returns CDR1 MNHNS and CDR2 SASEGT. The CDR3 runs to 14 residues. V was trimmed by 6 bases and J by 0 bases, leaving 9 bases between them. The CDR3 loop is CASSRGVSGNTIYF. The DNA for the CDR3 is TGTGCCAGCAGCCGGGGGGTCTCTGGAAACACCATATATTTT.